This paragraph covers one T cell receptor beta chain sequence. At least ten counts were recorded for this clonotype. Its antigen is not yet known. Base qualities were left out, and no much larger clone turns up one base away. The data were obtained in a study of T cells after yellow fever vaccination (dated by TCRdb to about 2019). About the full investigation: The SMART-Seq v4 Ultra Low Input RNA kit was used to prepare libraries from fractions with low cell numbers. The cohort comprised two healthy male donors, one aged 18 to 30 and one aged 30 to 40 years. To follow T-cell clones before and after both primary and booster YFV17D yellow fever vaccination, bulk TCR alpha and beta repertoires underwent longitudinal sequencing. Blood was collected at multiple timepoints before and after primary and secondary immunization, and bulk PBMC replicates and cell subsets were isolated.

Reading from cysteine to phenylalanine, the CDR3 counts 13 amino acids. Solely the CDR3 DNA is kept, with 39 bases framed from the first base. The germline V gene gives CDR1 as SGHRS and CDR2 as YFSETQ. The V and J ends are trimmed by 0 bases and 6 bases, leaving 8 bases between them. The sample's treatment or condition label is to be understood as: live attenuated yellow fever vaccine strain. PBMCs were isolated from peripheral blood using a standard Ficoll-Paque protocol. Dynabeads CD4 and CD8 positive selection kits were used to isolate the CD4 and CD8 T-cell fractions. TriZol was used to extract RNA from bulk PBMCs, CD4 and CD8 fractions, and dextramer-positive and dextramer-negative fractions. General conclusions and limits of the study: Only a couple of donors were included in the study, so the extent to which the findings can be generalized is limited. Computational filtering was required because FACS-sorted repertoires could contain abundant contaminating clonotypes from the bulk population. A small share of clonotypes occurred in both CD4 and CD8 compartments, likely arising from convergent recombination. The secondary T-cell response was found to be weaker but faster than the primary response, with a peak reached on day 5 rather than on day 15. After the booster, most of the clones that had expanded following primary vaccination were detected again (around 95% of CD4 and 85% to 90% of CD8), which suggests that memory was broadly maintained.

These reads were obtained on an Illumina NovaSeq 6000. TCR cDNA was made using 5'RACE template switching, a step that added a universal primer site and unique molecular identifiers. Priming for cDNA synthesis came from both the TCR alpha and TCR beta constant segments. Two PCR steps were used to amplify libraries, with sample barcodes and sequencing adapters being added in the second step. Sequencing of the libraries was done on either Illumina HiSeq 2500 (2x100 bp) or NovaSeq (2x150 bp). Per the authors' processing: Demultiplexing of reads and collapsing into UMI consensus sequences were performed with MIGEC, and V(D)J alignment was carried out with MiXCR. Vaccine-responding clonotypes were identified with edgeR using replicate PBMC samples, with FDR below 0.01 and a log2 fold change above 5 up to day 15 being required. Each bulk clonotype received a CD4 or CD8 identity based on whether the sequenced CD4 or CD8 repertoire contained that clonotype at higher abundance. Starting from the raw public reads, TCRdb applied fastp trimming at Q25, assembled clones with MiXCR and retained in-frame beta chains. CDR3 protein sequences are deduplicated, and each keeps its most common genes and DNA. These V and J calls are TCRdb output, not the study's own analysis. This sample holds around 250,000 distinct CDR3 sequences; around 5.2% were observed only once. Of the sample, around 3.5% falls within the top ten clones.

The chain couples TRBV5-1 to TRBJ2-3, with TRBD2 tentatively as D gene (5 bases match). The clonotype originates from a man aged 18 to 29 who received the YFV17D yellow fever vaccine. Sequencing was performed on CD4+ T cells sorted from PBMCs, taken on the day of the yellow fever booster vaccination. The CDR3 corresponds to CASSLDLADTQYF. The nucleotides are TGCGCCAGCAGCTTGGACCTAGCCGATACGCAGTATTTT.